The clone carrying this T cell receptor beta chain showed up just a few times. Its antigen is unknown. This sample is drawn from a study of T cells in Graves' hyperthyroidism and ophthalmopathy. Study-level findings and limits: Ophthalmopathy and stable hyperthyroidism were told apart by a 13 V-J model. Most clonotypes expanded in the thyroid (above 0.001) were also present in blood.

Patients aged 18 to 65 had newly diagnosed hyperthyroidism of under 2 months' duration. On the basis of clinical symptoms, serum thyroxine and TRAb, thyroid ultrasound and orbital computed tomography, diagnoses were made. RNA transcripts served as the template for amplifying TCR beta CDR3 regions. A set of HTBI primers served as the primers for a first-round RT-PCR of the TCR CDR3. One entry per CDR3 protein, called by TCRdb with MiXCR from the multiplex PCR reads. The repertoire holds 350,000 to 400,000 distinct CDR3 sequences, with approximately 15% as singletons. This receptor was taken from a woman in her thirties with Graves' hyperthyroidism. Sequencing input: blood.

DNA of the CDR3: TGTGCCAGCAGTTACTTTAAAACCAAGGGAGCCAGTAATGAAAAACTGTTTTTT. Translated, it gives CASSYFKTKGASNEKLFF. V usage is TRBV6-6 and J usage is TRBJ1-4; D is unresolved. CDR3 length equals 18 residues. With 1 base removed from V and 4 bases from J, the gap between germline ends came to 19 bases. CDR1 is MNHNY, CDR2 SVGAGI, per germline (reference sequence).